Following are 30 T cell receptor beta chains from one sample sequenced in a study of shared clonotypes between healthy human individuals. Assay used: immunoSEQ multiplex PCR; TCRdb lists only in-frame clones, some missing. The data contain over a million clones, approximately 96% of them singletons. Sequenced: naive CD4+ T cells sorted from blood. The subset was: CD45RA+ positively selected. These receptors were taken from a man under 40 in good health.

The chain links TRBV28 to TRBJ2-2; 8 positions agree with TRBD2. The trim removed 3 bases at V and 6 bases at J, leaving 3 bases unmatched. Germline lookup yields CDR1 MDHEN and CDR2 SYDVKM. This CDR3 is built from 14 residues. In DNA, the CDR3 is TGTGCCAGCAGTTTTCGACTAGCGCCCGGGGAGCTGTTTTTT. Its translation: CASSFRLAPGELFF.

J is TRBJ2-7 and V is TRBV5-1; no definite D call. From germline, CDR1 is SGHRS and CDR2 YFSETQ. The V gene lost 0 bases and the J gene lost 7 bases, with 17 bases spanning the gap. The CDR3 sequence is 15 residues long. CDR3 sequence (DNA): TGCGCCAGCAGCTTGGGGGCGGCATGGCCTGAGGAGCAGTACTTC. Protein: CASSLGAAWPEEQYF.

The gene calls are TRBV2 and TRBJ1-4; no reliable D call. V gave up 8 bases and J gave up 5 bases, with 12 bases separating them. Germline values: CDR1 SNHLY, CDR2 FYNNEI. The CDR3 has 13 residues. The chain's CDR3 is CASGFRVNEKLFF. The CDR3 nucleotides are TGTGCCAGCGGATTCCGGGTAAATGAAAAACTGTTTTTT. The full variable domain, in which reference TRBV2 and TRBJ1-4 provide the parts outside the CDR3, is EPEVTQTPSHQVTQMGQEVILRCVPISNHLYFYWYRQILGQKVEFLVSFYNNEISEKSEIFDDQFSVERPDGSNFTLKIRSTKLEDSAMYFCASGFRVNEKLFFGSGTQLSVL.

The CDR3 here is CASSQDPGLLGGYTF. The CDR3 DNA is TGCGCCAGCAGCCAAGACCCGGGACTTCTGGGAGGCTACACCTTC. The genes are TRBV4-3 and TRBJ1-2, with D possibly matching TRBD1 (5 bases). The CDR3 length is 15 residues. CDR1 and CDR2 (germline): LGHNA, YSLEER. V was shortened by 0 bases and J by 8 bases, with 16 bases between the two germline ends.

This sequence joins TRBV28 and TRBJ2-7; D not resolved. This CDR3 has 16 amino acids. The ends were cut back, 6 bases at V and 0 bases at J, with 18 bases in the middle. In germline, CDR1 is MDHEN, CDR2 SYDVKM. The DNA of the CDR3 is TGTGCCAGCAGCTTCCCGGCCGGAGTCCCCTCCTACGAGCAGTACTTC. Residues: CASSFPAGVPSYEQYF.

The rearrangement joins TRBV10-2 to TRBJ2-1, with D perhaps matching TRBD2 (5 bases). The CDR3 consists of 16 residues. CDR1 and CDR2 (germline): WSHSY, SAAADI. Trimming removed 6 bases at V and 0 bases at J, with 15 bases between. In DNA form, the CDR3 reads TGCGCCAGCAGGGATCCGGACTGGAGCTCCTACAATGAGCAGTTCTTC. Translated, it gives CASRDPDWSSYNEQFF.

The genes are TRBV28 and TRBJ1-4; weak D call: TRBD1 (5 bases). The CDR3 loop spans 13 amino acids. Trimming left V 10 bases short and J 0 bases short, with 9 bases between. The germline V gene has CDR1 MDHEN and CDR2 SYDVKM. In nucleotides, the CDR3 is TGTGCCACCAGGGATACAACTAATGAAAAACTGTTTTTT. It codes for CATRDTTNEKLFF.

This chain uses TRBV7-8 with TRBJ2-7, with D possibly matching TRBD1 (5 bases). This CDR3 contains 15 residues. Deletions cut 2 bases from V and 2 bases from J, with 13 bases between. The V gene's germline CDR1 is SGHVS and CDR2 FQNEAQ. This chain's CDR3 is CASSLTGSITYEQYF. The CDR3 DNA is TGTGCCAGCAGCTTAACAGGCTCTATAACCTACGAGCAGTACTTC. The variable domain in full, with the rest retrieved from reference TRBV7-8 and TRBJ2-7, is GAGVSQSPRYKVAKRGQDVALRCDPISGHVSLFWYQQALGQGPEFLTYFQNEAQLDKSGLPSDRFFAERPEGSVSTLKIQRTQQEDSAVYLCASSLTGSITYEQYFGPGTRLTVT.

The chain links TRBV7-2 to TRBJ2-7; D gene unclear. Germline V lookup: CDR1 SGHTA, CDR2 FQGNSA. This CDR3 is built from 13 residues. Trimming pared 5 bases from V and 0 bases from J, leaving 8 bases between. This chain's CDR3 is CASSIPSSYEQYF. The CDR3 nucleotides read TGTGCCAGCAGCATCCCGAGCTCCTACGAGCAGTACTTC.

This chain joins TRBV6-1 and TRBJ2-3, with TRBD2 matching over 8 bases. CDR3 length: 16 amino acids. The J segment lost 4 bases and the V segment lost 0 bases, leaving 6 bases of the junction unmatched. Germline CDR1 is MNHNS and CDR2 is SASEGT. The CDR3 bases are TGTGCCAGCAGTGAAGCCAGCGGGAGTAGGGCAGATACGCAGTATTTT. It is translated as CASSEASGSRADTQYF.

The rearrangement uses TRBV5-1 and TRBJ1-2; 8 bases agree with TRBD1. The germline V gene has CDR1 SGHRS and CDR2 YFSETQ. V was pared by 4 bases and J by 7 bases, with 6 bases of the junction left unmatched. The CDR3 has 13 amino acids. In DNA, the CDR3 is TGCGCCAGCAGCCCGGACAGGGCCTTTGGCTACACCTTC. Its translation is CASSPDRAFGYTF.

The V call is TRBV28, the J call TRBJ2-3; the D gene is possibly TRBD2 (6 bases). CDR3 length equals 15 residues. Germline V gene data show CDR1 as MDHEN and CDR2 as SYDVKM. The V end was cut by 5 bases, the J end by 4 bases, with 16 bases between. The chain's CDR3 is CASSVQTRSSDTQYF. In DNA, the CDR3 is TGTGCCAGCAGTGTCCAGACTAGATCTTCAGATACGCAGTATTTT.

This clone has just one count. The J gene is TRBJ2-1, the V gene TRBV28; 7 bases are a match to TRBD2. The CDR3 length is 17 residues. V lost 2 bases and J lost 4; bases outside the gene matches: 11. The germline CDR1 and CDR2 sequences are MDHEN and SYDVKM. CDR3 sequence reads: CASSLVVGRRLYNEQFF. For the CDR3, the DNA is TGTGCCAGCAGTTTAGTGGTCGGGAGGCGCCTTTACAATGAGCAGTTCTTC.

The chain has TRBV5-1 and TRBJ2-1; D unclear. CDR3 size: 12 residues. Trimming pared 1 base from V and 5 bases from J, leaving 4 bases between. The germline V gene has CDR1 SGHRS and CDR2 YFSETQ. CDR3 loop: CASSLFDNEQFF. The CDR3 nucleotides read TGCGCCAGCAGCTTGTTTGACAATGAGCAGTTCTTC.

The CDR3 is CASSLVLAVSTDTQYF. The CDR3 DNA is TGCGCCAGCAGCTTGGTACTAGCAGTTAGCACAGATACGCAGTATTTT. V usage is TRBV5-1 and J usage is TRBJ2-3; TRBD2 is a possible D gene (6 bases). This CDR3 region has 16 residues. Germline CDR1 SGHRS, CDR2 YFSETQ. V gave up 0 bases and J gave up 0 bases, with 11 bases separating them. The full variable domain, in which reference TRBV5-1 and TRBJ2-3 provide the parts outside the CDR3, is KAGVTQTPRYLIKTRGQQVTLSCSPISGHRSVSWYQQTPGQGLQFLFEYFSETQRNKGNFPGRFSGRQFSNSRSEMNVSTLELGDSALYLCASSLVLAVSTDTQYFGPGTRLTVL.

Remarks on this clone: The same CDR3 can be traced to other DNA sequences in this sample. The chain uses TRBV28 and TRBJ2-2; tentatively, D is TRBD1 or TRBD2 (5 bases each). The V and J ends lost 4 bases and 2 bases respectively, with 8 bases between them. This CDR3 region has 14 residues. CDR1 and CDR2 from the germline V gene are MDHEN and SYDVKM. The CDR3 spells CASSSGQNTGELFF. The CDR3, as DNA: TGTGCCAGCAGTTCGGGGCAAAACACCGGGGAGCTGTTTTTT.

The chain has TRBV28 and TRBJ2-2, with TRBD2 as a possible D gene (5 bases). The V gene's germline CDR1 is MDHEN and CDR2 SYDVKM. CDR3 length: 11 residues. Trimming cost V 8 bases and J 4 bases, with 5 bases left between them. CDR3 loop: CASGGTGELFF. CDR3 nucleotide sequence: TGTGCCAGCGGAGGCACCGGGGAGCTGTTTTTT.

J is TRBJ2-1 and V is TRBV7-6; 9 bases agree with TRBD2. The germline V gene encodes CDR1 SGHVS and CDR2 FNYEAQ. The CDR3 is 17 residues long. With 3 bases clipped from V and 3 bases from J, the junction kept 9 bases outside the gene matches. The CDR3 DNA reads TGTGCCAGCAGCTTGGTAGCTAGCGGGGATTTCTACAATGAGCAGTTCTTC. This gives the protein CASSLVASGDFYNEQFF.

V and J are TRBV27 and TRBJ2-1; 9 bases are shared with TRBD2. Germline V gives CDR1 MNHEY, CDR2 SMNVEV (reference sequence). The CDR3 contains 18 residues. V shed 6 bases, J shed 9 bases, and the junction held 21 bases outside the gene matches. The CDR3 nucleotides read TGTGCCAGCAGATCTTTGAGGCGTGGGATTAGCGGGAGCGGTGAGCAGTTCTTC. Its protein is CASRSLRRGISGSGEQFF.

This chain joins TRBV10-3 and TRBJ1-5; D remains unclear. The germline V gene has CDR1 ENHRY and CDR2 SYGVKD. The CDR3 has 16 amino acids. Trimming removed 0 bases at V and 5 bases at J, with 14 bases between. CDR3 coding DNA: TGTGCCATCAGTGAGTCGGGAGGGAATCGGTATCAGCCCCAGCATTTT. As protein: CAISESGGNRYQPQHF.

The CDR3 nucleotides are TGTGCCATCAGTGAGTCCCTCTATGGCTACACCTTC. Translated: CAISESLYGYTF. The chain is built from TRBV10-3 and TRBJ1-2; no clear D. Germline values: CDR1 ENHRY, CDR2 SYGVKD. Trimming pared 0 bases from V and 4 bases from J, leaving 3 bases between. CDR3 length: 12 residues.

This chain connects TRBV11-3 to TRBJ2-2, with D unresolved. Trimming took 1 base from V and 2 from J, leaving 11 bases between them. Germline lookup yields CDR1 SGHNT and CDR2 YENEEA. This CDR3 region has 16 residues. CDR3 in DNA: TGTGCCAGCAGCTTAGTGTCTACAGTTAACACCGGGGAGCTGTTTTTT. Translated: CASSLVSTVNTGELFF.

V and J are TRBV5-4 and TRBJ2-7; no definite D call. The CDR3 sequence is 15 residues long. The ends were cut back, 0 bases at V and 5 bases at J, with 15 bases in the middle. The germline gives CDR1 SGHNT, CDR2 YYREEE (reference sequence). This CDR3 is CASSLVGNSPNEQYF. The CDR3 DNA sequence: TGTGCCAGCAGCTTGGTGGGGAATTCACCAAACGAGCAGTACTTC.

The chain employs TRBV7-3 and TRBJ2-6; 7 nucleotides match TRBD1. This CDR3 contains 17 residues. Trimming at V came to 5 bases and at J to 1 base, leaving 8 bases not matched to a gene. CDR1 is SGHTA and CDR2 is FQGTGA in the germline V gene. The CDR3: CASSLTGTDSGANVLTF. The CDR3 region has the DNA TGTGCCAGCAGCCTTACCGGGACAGATTCTGGGGCCAACGTCCTGACTTTC.

CDR3 sequence: CASSLFGQQTYEQYF. CDR3 bases: TGCGCCAGCAGCTTGTTTGGACAGCAGACCTACGAGCAGTACTTC. V and J are TRBV5-1 and TRBJ2-7, with D maybe TRBD1 (6 bases). Trimming removed 1 base at V and 2 bases at J, with 13 bases between. Germline CDR1 reads SGHRS; CDR2 reads YFSETQ. The CDR3 runs to 15 residues.

The chain couples TRBV6-1 to TRBJ2-7; 10 bases are shared with TRBD2. CDR1 and CDR2 from the germline V gene are MNHNS and SASEGT. V shed 4 bases, J shed 7 bases, and the junction held 10 bases outside the gene matches. This CDR3 contains 15 residues. CDR3 residues: CASSGGSGRPLEQYF. CDR3 nucleotide sequence: TGTGCCAGCAGTGGGGGTAGCGGGAGGCCCCTTGAGCAGTACTTC.

The CDR3 coding sequence is TGTGCCAGCAGCTTCGGAGGGGGCGAGCAGTACTTC. Encoded protein: CASSFGGGEQYF. The chain employs TRBV7-9 and TRBJ2-7, with D perhaps given as TRBD1 or TRBD2 (6 bases each). CDR1 SEHNR and CDR2 FQNEAQ come from the germline V gene (reference sequence). The CDR3 contains 12 residues. V was clipped by 3 bases and J by 6 bases, with 9 bases between them.

The V call is TRBV5-1, the J call TRBJ1-2; unclear D gene. Germline V lookup: CDR1 SGHRS, CDR2 YFSETQ. There are 12 residues in the CDR3. Trimming took off 2 bases at V and 6 bases at J, with 8 bases between the two ends. CDR3 sequence: CASSLGPDGYTF. DNA of the CDR3: TGCGCCAGCAGCTTAGGCCCAGATGGCTACACCTTC.

The chain recombines TRBV28 with TRBJ1-2; TRBD1 matches at 10 bases. With V trimmed by 4 bases and J by 3 bases, 2 bases remained unmatched. Germline CDR1 reads MDHEN; CDR2 reads SYDVKM. CDR3 length: 14 amino acids. The CDR3 region is CASSWTGGDYGYTF. In nucleotides, the CDR3 is TGTGCCAGCAGTTGGACAGGGGGGGACTATGGCTACACCTTC.

The V and J genes are TRBV15 and TRBJ2-7; 9 bases fit TRBD1. Trimming cost V 1 base and J 4 bases; bases outside gene matches: 11. Germline V gene data show CDR1 as LNHNV and CDR2 as YYDKDF (reference sequence). The length of the CDR3 is 17 residues. CDR3 amino acids: CATSRAKAAGQGYEQYF. The CDR3 nucleotides read TGTGCCACCAGCAGAGCAAAAGCCGCGGGACAGGGTTACGAGCAGTACTTC.